This T cell receptor (beta chain) originates from a study of T cell responses to AZD1222 COVID-19 vaccine. The method was immunoSEQ multiplex PCR; TCRdb's version includes in-frame clones alone and lacks a portion of them. The sample gives 25,000 to 35,000 clones, roughly nine tenths of which show up once; under 50% is in the top ten. The CDR3 runs to 10 residues. V lost 9 bases to trimming and J lost 4 bases, with 6 bases between them. The source was peripheral blood, collected on day 0 of AZD1222 vaccination. The source of this sequence is an adult in good health. This chain joins TRBV12-3 or TRBV12-4 and TRBJ1-1; TRBD1 might be the D (6 bases). This CDR3 is CARQGTEAFF. The DNA for the CDR3 is TGTGCCAGACAGGGCACTGAAGCTTTCTTT.